This T cell receptor (beta chain) emerged from a study of T cell responses to AZD1222 COVID-19 vaccine. Repertoires were generated with immunoSEQ multiplex PCR, while TCRdb's copy carries only in-frame clones and drops some. Counted here are 140,000 to 150,000 clones, 88% occurring once; the ten biggest clones make up under 5.5%. This sequence was found in an adult who received the MenACWY meningococcal vaccine as a control. Sequenced material: peripheral blood, taken 28 days after the second dose of the MenACWY control vaccine.

In DNA form, the CDR3 reads TGTGCCAGCAGCTTTGGGACAGGGGCGAACACAGATACGCAGTATTTT. Protein sequence: CASSFGTGANTDTQYF. This chain connects TRBV5-5 to TRBJ2-3, with TRBD1 matching over 10 bases. V trimming: 2 bases; J trimming: 2 bases; junction bases outside the gene matches: 5. Germline lookup yields CDR1 SGHKS and CDR2 YYEKEE (reference sequence). The CDR3 has 16 amino acids.